A selection of T cell receptor beta chains follows, all from one sample in a study of CD8 T cells in Susac syndrome. TCRdb re-called the immunoSEQ multiplex PCR reads through MiXCR, storing one row per CDR3 protein. The sample shows a few hundred thousand distinct CDR3 sequences, approximately 85% of them seen only once. Material for sequencing was CD8+ T cells from PBMCs. The receptor set was obtained from a human donor with multiple sclerosis. CDR3s include the opening cysteine and the closing phenylalanine or tryptophan. The D gene is left open where the match is weak. Not all rows give a size; the values are once, few, many and, for expanded clones, a class.

TRBJ2-2 | TRBV4-1 | - | TRBD1 | CASSSRKGGEVRPGELFF | TGCGCCAGCAGCTCAAGAAAAGGGGGCGAGGTCCGTCCCGGGGAGCTGTTTTTT
TRBJ1-5 | TRBV2 | once | - | CASSGTGEGGNQPQHF | TGTGCCAGCAGTGGGACCGGGGAAGGGGGAAATCAGCCCCAGCATTTT
TRBJ2-2 | TRBV27 | - | - | CASSRPGQNTGELFF | TGTGCCAGCAGCCGACCGGGACAAAACACCGGGGAGCTGTTTTTT
TRBJ1-1 | TRBV5-1 | - | - | CASSLDLGYPNTEAFF | TGCGCCAGCAGCCTCGACTTGGGATACCCAAACACTGAAGCTTTCTTT
TRBJ1-1 | TRBV18 | - | - | CASSESGTVDEAFF | TGTGCCAGCTCAGAATCCGGGACTGTCGATGAAGCTTTCTTT
TRBJ2-3 | TRBV5-1 | few | TRBD1 | CASSSGTGPTDTQYF | TGCGCCAGCAGCTCTGGGACAGGGCCGACAGATACGCAGTATTTT
TRBJ1-1 | TRBV5-4 | - | - | CASSLDRRGGDTEAFF | TGTGCCAGCAGCTTGGACAGGAGGGGGGGGGACACTGAAGCTTTCTTT
TRBJ1-1 | TRBV10-3 | - | TRBD1 | CAISESVQGIGWYTEAFF | TGTGCCATCAGTGAGTCGGTACAGGGGATAGGATGGTACACTGAAGCTTTCTTT
TRBJ1-1 | TRBV30 | - | - | CAWSVSRGREAFF | TGTGCCTGGAGTGTGAGCAGGGGCCGGGAAGCTTTCTTT
TRBJ1-2 | TRBV7-8 | - | - | CASSPNRVQNYGYTF | TGTGCCAGCAGCCCCAACAGGGTACAGAACTATGGCTACACCTTC
TRBJ2-5 | TRBV7-9 | - | - | CASSVDSLETQYF | TGTGCCAGCAGCGTGGACAGTCTGGAGACCCAGTACTTC
TRBJ2-3 | TRBV4-1 | - | TRBD2 | CASSQGPGTSGTGDTQYF | TGCGCCAGCAGCCAAGGCCCCGGGACTAGCGGGACGGGAGATACGCAGTATTTT
TRBJ1-1 | TRBV4-1 | - | TRBD1 | CASSQEMEGATEAFF | TGCGCCAGCAGCCAAGAAATGGAGGGGGCAACTGAAGCTTTCTTT
TRBJ2-2 | TRBV24-1 | - | - | CATRGTSTGELFF | TGTGCCACCAGAGGAACGAGCACCGGGGAGCTGTTTTTT
TRBJ1-3 | TRBV27 | - | - | CASSLTAVDTIYF | TGTGCCAGCAGTCTGACGGCGGTGGACACCATATATTTT
TRBJ2-1 | TRBV6-5 | - | TRBD2 | CASSLTTSGRAHEQFF | TGTGCCAGCAGTTTAACGACTAGCGGGAGGGCCCATGAGCAGTTCTTC
TRBJ2-3 | TRBV11-2 | - | TRBD1 | CASSLDLGTGTDTQYF | TGTGCCAGCAGCTTAGATCTTGGGACAGGGACAGATACGCAGTATTTT
TRBJ2-7 | TRBV29-1 | - | - | CSVSSRSYPNEQYF | TGCAGCGTCTCATCAAGGAGCTATCCTAACGAGCAGTACTTC
TRBJ1-5 | TRBV4-1 | - | - | CASSQELATDSNQPQHF | TGCGCCAGCAGCCAAGAACTGGCAACCGATAGCAATCAGCCCCAGCATTTT